The present T cell receptor (beta chain) was sequenced within a study of T-cell memory formation after mild COVID-19. This clonotype was counted many times. Germline V gene lookup returns CDR1 MDHEN and CDR2 SYDVKM. CDR3 length equals 15 residues. The ends lost 6 bases at V and 2 bases at J; junction bases unmatched: 9. Using its own MiXCR run on the 5' RACE reads, TCRdb lists one record per CDR3 protein. Seen here are more than 450,000 distinct CDR3 sequences, about a sixth observed once, and the top ten hold approximately 12%. The V call is TRBV28, the J call TRBJ2-5; 7 nucleotides agree with TRBD2. The material sequenced was PBMCs or a T cell subset sorted from them (not recorded which). This clonotype was obtained from an adult woman who had mild COVID-19 (a few samples of this study predate the infection). Cell type and time point are not known. The CDR3 DNA follows: TGTGCCAGCAGCCCCTTTAGGGGAGGGCAAGAGACCCAGTACTTC. It encodes CASSPFRGGQETQYF.